This record concerns one TCR beta chain sequence. What it binds is unknown. TCRdb processed the reads anew with MiXCR; each CDR3 protein has one entry. The data show more than 650,000 distinct CDR3 sequences, about a third seen once. This sample is part of a study of T cell repertoires in cytomegalovirus infection. The overall study: Matching HLA type and CMV infection were both indicated by public TCR beta signatures.

Study-level findings and limits: Identification of carriers of CMV plus the relevant HLA was achieved through cumulative public TCR beta family frequency. HLA-C-restricted CMV-specific TCR beta clonotypes prevailed in the ex vivo response.

The specimen sequenced was PBMCs. This TCR was recovered from a human donor in good health (CMV status not recorded). Some clones in this sample may be carry-over from other donors' samples.

CDR3 protein: CASSLGTGGSSDYGYTF. CDR3 sequence (DNA): TGTGCCAGCAGCTTAGGGACAGGGGGCTCATCTGACTATGGCTACACCTTC. The chain joins TRBV7-6 to TRBJ1-2, with 11 bases aligning to TRBD1. The CDR3 runs to 17 residues. The V gene end was trimmed by 1 base and the J gene end by 3 bases; junction bases not matched to a gene: 7. Per the germline V gene, CDR1 is SGHVS and CDR2 is FNYEAQ.